This TCR beta chain is from a study of T cells after yellow fever vaccination. Deletions cut 1 base from V and 9 bases from J, with 13 bases between. This CDR3 spans 14 amino acids. Germline CDR1 MGHRA, CDR2 YSYEKL. This clonotype was seen ten or more times. TCRdb redid the calling of the 5' RACE reads with MiXCR, one entry per CDR3 protein. This sample has 150,000 to 200,000 distinct CDR3 sequences, with around 9.7% found just once. This chain links TRBV4-1 with TRBJ2-1, with TRBD1 as a possible D gene (5 bases). The receptor was derived from a man in his late teens or twenties who received the YFV17D yellow fever vaccine. The sequencing here drew on CD8+ T cells sorted from PBMCs, taken 45 days after the yellow fever booster vaccination. Written as DNA, the CDR3 is TGCGCCAGCAGCCAAGTGGCAGGGAACCGTGAGCAGTTCTTC. It encodes CASSQVAGNREQFF.